A selection of T cell receptor beta chains follows, all from one sample in a study of blood T cell repertoires in COVID-19. Repertoires were generated with immunoSEQ multiplex PCR, while TCRdb's copy carries only in-frame clones and drops some. The sample records roughly 41,000 clones, more than 70% being singletons. Sequenced material: peripheral blood. The receptors were sampled from a human donor in a cohort sampled during active COVID-19. Each CDR3 is given with its conserved first and last residue. The D gene is left open where the match is weak. Rows may omit the clone size; those that give it use once, few, many or a size class.

D gene | clone size | J gene | V gene | CDR3 protein | CDR3 DNA
NA | NA | TRBJ2-1 | TRBV24-1 | CATSDAHKNEQFF | TGTGCCACCAGTGATGCACACAAGAATGAGCAGTTCTTC
NA | once | TRBJ2-3 | TRBV7-3 | CASSPRRDRTDTQYF | TGTGCCAGCAGTCCCCGGCGGGACCGCACAGATACGCAGTATTTT
TRBD1 | once | TRBJ2-1 | TRBV14 | CASSPKYRTGLLQQFF | TGTGCCAGCAGCCCGAAGTACCGGACAGGGTTATTGCAGCAGTTCTTC
NA | NA | TRBJ1-1 | TRBV9 | CASSVDADYAEAFF | TGTGCCAGCAGCGTAGACGCTGACTACGCTGAAGCTTTCTTT
TRBD1 | NA | TRBJ1-2 | TRBV28 | CASRLQGAYGYTF | TGTGCCAGCAGACTACAGGGGGCGTATGGCTACACCTTC
NA | NA | TRBJ2-7 | TRBV6-4 | CASIPERGGEQYF | TGTGCCAGCATTCCCGAGCGAGGTGGCGAGCAGTACTTC
TRBD2 | NA | TRBJ2-2 | TRBV7-8 | CASSLGTSGSLGTGELFF | TGTGCCAGCAGCCTCGGGACTAGCGGGAGTCTGGGGACCGGGGAGCTGTTTTTT
NA | NA | TRBJ2-7 | TRBV5-4 | CASSPAPGTYEQYF | TGTGCCAGCAGCCCCGCCCCCGGGACTTACGAGCAGTACTTC
NA | few | TRBJ1-1 | TRBV12-3/TRBV12-4 | CASSNNQGGEAFF | TGTGCCAGCAGCAATAACCAGGGAGGGGAAGCTTTCTTT
NA | NA | TRBJ1-1 | TRBV6-5 | CATARGTEAFF | TGTGCCACCGCCCGAGGGACTGAAGCTTTCTTT
TRBD1 | NA | TRBJ1-5 | TRBV28 | CASRTGGNNQPQHF | TGTGCCAGCAGGACAGGGGGTAACAATCAGCCCCAGCATTTT
TRBD1 | NA | TRBJ2-1 | TRBV15 | CATSRETGRGPNEQFF | TGTGCCACCAGCAGGGAAACAGGAAGGGGGCCCAATGAGCAGTTCTTC
TRBD1 | NA | TRBJ1-2 | TRBV28 | CASSIGQGIPYGYTF | TGTGCCAGCAGCATTGGACAGGGGATCCCCTATGGCTACACCTTC
TRBD2 | NA | TRBJ2-1 | TRBV5-4 | CASSFTSGRRDNEQFF | TGTGCCAGCAGCTTCACCAGCGGGAGGAGGGACAATGAGCAGTTCTTC
TRBD1 | once | TRBJ1-1 | TRBV18 | CASSPPDRVDIGAFF | TGTGCCAGCTCACCACCGGACAGGGTGGATATAGGGGCTTTCTTT
NA | NA | TRBJ2-5 | TRBV11-2 | CASSLQLRETQYF | TGTGCCAGCAGCTTACAACTACGAGAGACCCAGTACTTC
NA | NA | TRBJ2-3 | TRBV5-3 | CARSPSTDTQYF | TGTGCCAGAAGCCCTAGCACAGATACGCAGTATTTT
NA | NA | TRBJ1-5 | TRBV15 | CATSTYSGDQPQHF | TGTGCCACCAGCACCTATTCAGGGGATCAGCCCCAGCATTTT
TRBD1 | NA | TRBJ2-1 | TRBV27 | CASSARDRGPYNEQFF | TGTGCCAGCAGTGCACGGGACAGGGGCCCGTACAATGAGCAGTTCTTC
NA | NA | TRBJ2-7 | TRBV28 | CASSSPHSNPTYEQYF | TGTGCCAGCAGTTCTCCCCATTCCAACCCTACTTACGAGCAGTACTTC
NA | NA | TRBJ1-1 | TRBV7-9 | CASSLGVGGNAFF | TGTGCCAGCAGCTTAGGAGTCGGAGGTAATGCTTTCTTT
TRBD2 | NA | TRBJ2-6 | TRBV27 | CASSSAGLRELVGANVLTF | TGTGCCAGCAGTTCGGCGGGATTGCGGGAGTTAGTTGGGGCCAACGTCCTGACTTTC
NA | NA | TRBJ2-7 | TRBV7-8 | CASSLGPPGSSYEQYF | TGTGCCAGCAGCCTAGGTCCCCCGGGGAGCTCCTACGAGCAGTACTTC
NA | NA | TRBJ2-5 | TRBV19 | CASSAAGRQTQYF | TGTGCCAGTAGTGCGGCAGGGCGGCAGACCCAGTACTTC
NA | once | TRBJ2-7 | TRBV28 | CASKPYRRSYEQYF | TGTGCCAGTAAGCCCTACAGGCGATCCTACGAGCAGTACTTC
NA | NA | TRBJ1-1 | TRBV9 | CASNEKGVSNTEAFF | TGTGCCAGCAACGAGAAGGGGGTTTCGAACACTGAAGCTTTCTTT